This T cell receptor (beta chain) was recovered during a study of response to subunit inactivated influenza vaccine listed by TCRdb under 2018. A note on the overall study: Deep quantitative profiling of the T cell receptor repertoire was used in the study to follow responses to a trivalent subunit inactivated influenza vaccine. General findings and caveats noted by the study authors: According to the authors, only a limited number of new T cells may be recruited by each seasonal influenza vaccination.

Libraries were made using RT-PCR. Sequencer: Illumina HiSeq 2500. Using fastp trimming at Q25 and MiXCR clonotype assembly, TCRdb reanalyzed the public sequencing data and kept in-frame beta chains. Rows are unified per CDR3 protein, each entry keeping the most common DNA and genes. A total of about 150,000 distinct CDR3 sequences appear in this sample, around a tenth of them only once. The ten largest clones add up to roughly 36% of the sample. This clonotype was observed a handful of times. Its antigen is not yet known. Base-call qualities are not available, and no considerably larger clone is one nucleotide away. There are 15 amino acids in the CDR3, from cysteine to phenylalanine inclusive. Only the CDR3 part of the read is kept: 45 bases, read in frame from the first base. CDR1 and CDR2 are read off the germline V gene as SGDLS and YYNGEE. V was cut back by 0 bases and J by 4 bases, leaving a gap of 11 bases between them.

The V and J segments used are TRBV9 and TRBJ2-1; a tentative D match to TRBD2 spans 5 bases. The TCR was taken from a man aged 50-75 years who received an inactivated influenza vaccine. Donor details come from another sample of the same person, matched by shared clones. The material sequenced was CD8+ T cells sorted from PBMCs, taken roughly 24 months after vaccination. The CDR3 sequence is CASSVGGRLYNEQFF. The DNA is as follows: TGTGCCAGCAGCGTAGGAGGGAGACTGTACAATGAGCAGTTCTTC.